The 20 T cell receptor beta chains presented below share a single source sample, sequenced in a study of blood T cell repertoires in COVID-19. Data came from immunoSEQ multiplex PCR; TCRdb stores just in-frame clones and leaves some out. The sample lists around 180,000 clones; over 75% were seen once. The sequenced sample consisted of peripheral blood. These TCRs come from a man aged 70-80 years with active or convalescent COVID-19.

The V and J genes are TRBV14 and TRBJ2-3, with a possible D match to TRBD1 (5 bases). CDR1 is SGHDN and CDR2 is FVKESK in the germline V gene. Between the trimmed V and J ends, which lost 2 bases and 3 bases, there was a span of 6 bases. The CDR3 consists of 13 residues. The CDR3 DNA reads as TGTGCCAGCAGCCAACAGGGTACAGATACGCAGTATTTT. It specifies CASSQQGTDTQYF.

This rearrangement joins TRBV18 to TRBJ1-1; D unresolved. Between the trimmed V and J ends, which lost 2 bases and 1 base, there was a span of 14 bases. This CDR3 is built from 16 residues. CDR1 KGHSH and CDR2 LQKENI come from the germline V gene. This CDR3 reads CASSPGGGTSNTEAFF. The CDR3 DNA sequence: TGTGCCAGCTCACCAGGAGGAGGAACTTCGAACACTGAAGCTTTCTTT.

This chain uses TRBV18 with TRBJ1-4, with D tentatively TRBD1 (5 bases). Germline assignment: CDR1 KGHSH and CDR2 LQKENI. This CDR3 is 15 amino acids long. V lost 5 bases and J lost 0, with 10 bases in between. The CDR3 bases are TGTGCCAGCTCAAGCCAACAGGCAACTAATGAAAAACTGTTTTTT. Residues: CASSSQQATNEKLFF.

This clone was counted a few times. V is TRBV19 and J is TRBJ2-1; the match to TRBD2 covers 13 bases. The CDR3 length is 24 residues. CDR1 is LNHDA, CDR2 SQIVND, per germline (reference sequence). V trimming: 0 bases; J trimming: 6 bases; junction bases outside the gene matches: 26. The CDR3 is CASSIEIGTSGDRVMSEVLNEQFF. The DNA of the CDR3 is TGTGCCAGTAGTATAGAAATTGGGACTAGCGGGGATAGGGTAATGAGTGAAGTGCTCAATGAGCAGTTCTTC.

The genes are TRBV11-1 and TRBJ1-2, with 9 bases matching TRBD1. This CDR3 comprises 14 residues. V was clipped by 5 bases and J by 8 bases; unmatched bases: 9. Germline V lookup: CDR1 SGHAT, CDR2 FQDESV (reference sequence). The DNA of the CDR3 is TGTGCCAGCAGCCATTCGGGACAGGGAAGAGGCTACACCTTC. This sequence encodes CASSHSGQGRGYTF.

V usage is TRBV29-1 and J usage is TRBJ2-1; 7 nucleotides line up with TRBD1. This CDR3 is built from 15 residues. The germline CDR1 and CDR2 sequences are SQVTM and ANQGSEA. With V trimmed by 6 bases and J by 2 bases, 10 bases remained unmatched. For the CDR3, the DNA is TGCAGCGTCTCGGACAGGTCCGTCCCCTACAATGAGCAGTTCTTC. Amino acids: CSVSDRSVPYNEQFF.

V is TRBV5-4 and J is TRBJ1-4; possibly TRBD1 for D (5 bases). Trimming pared 4 bases from V and 0 bases from J, leaving 16 bases between. The CDR3 has 17 amino acids. Germline-derived CDR1 and CDR2 are SGHNT and YYREEE (reference sequence). The CDR3 protein is CASSDPQGGTTNEKLFF. CDR3 in DNA: TGTGCCAGCAGCGACCCGCAGGGTGGGACAACTAATGAAAAACTGTTTTTT.

This rearrangement joins TRBV7-2 to TRBJ1-6; D is unresolved. The CDR3 is made up of 15 amino acids. Deletions cut 5 bases from V and 10 bases from J, with 18 bases between. Germline values: CDR1 SGHTA, CDR2 FQGNSA. The CDR3 protein is CASSPEFGSGSPLHF. As DNA, the CDR3 is TGTGCCAGCAGCCCCGAATTCGGGAGTGGATCACCCCTCCACTTT. Full variable domain (rest looked up from reference TRBV7-2 and TRBJ1-6): GAGVSQSPSNKVTEKGKDVELRCDPISGHTALYWYRQSLGQGLEFLIYFQGNSAPDKSGLPSDRFSAERTGGSVSTLTIQRTQQEDSAVYLCASSPEFGSGSPLHFGNGTRLTVT.

In this sample, this clone turned up a few times. The chain couples TRBV30 to TRBJ2-5; possible D gene TRBD1, 5 bases. This CDR3 is 13 amino acids long. Germline assignment: CDR1 GTSNPN and CDR2 SVGIG (reference sequence). The V and J ends lost 0 bases and 5 bases respectively, with 10 bases between them. Here the CDR3 DNA reads TGTGCCTGGAGTGTGCAGGGTTCGGAGACCCAGTACTTC. This codes for CAWSVQGSETQYF. Complete variable domain (other parts from reference TRBV30 and TRBJ2-5): SQTIHQWPATLVQPVGSPLSLECTVEGTSNPNLYWYRQAAGRGLQLLFYSVGIGQISSEVPQNLSASRPQDRQFILSSKKLLLSDSGFYLCAWSVQGSETQYFGPGTRLLVL.

The chain combines TRBV6-6 with TRBJ1-2; D is undetermined. With 4 bases removed from V and 2 bases from J, the gap between germline ends came to 17 bases. CDR1 is MNHNY, CDR2 SVGAGI, per germline (reference sequence). The CDR3 extends over 16 amino acids. CDR3 residues: CASSSREEGYNYGYTF. The DNA of the CDR3 is TGTGCCAGCAGTTCCCGAGAAGAGGGATACAACTATGGCTACACCTTC.

The chain joins TRBV10-2 to TRBJ1-2; 7 bases match TRBD1. With V trimmed by 9 bases and J by 1 base, 8 bases remained unmatched. CDR1 is WSHSY, CDR2 SAAADI, per germline. CDR3 length equals 14 residues. In DNA form, the CDR3 reads TGCGCCAGTACAGGGGCCGACATTAACTATGGCTACACCTTC. Translation: CASTGADINYGYTF.

This sequence joins TRBV6-1 and TRBJ2-7; D is unclear. The germline V and J ends were trimmed by 1 base and 2 bases, with 15 bases remaining between them. Germline V gives CDR1 MNHNS, CDR2 SASEGT. This CDR3 is built from 16 residues. Here the CDR3 DNA reads TGTGCCAGCAGTGAAGGCTGGGCAGGCACAGCCTACGAGCAGTACTTC. Its translation is CASSEGWAGTAYEQYF.

The chain joins TRBV7-6 to TRBJ1-1, with a possible D match to TRBD1 (6 bases). V was trimmed by 1 base and J by 0 bases, leaving 12 bases between them. Germline assignment: CDR1 SGHVS and CDR2 FNYEAQ. The CDR3 has 16 amino acids. The CDR3 nucleotides are TGTGCCAGCAGCTTAGGGCTGCAGGGGTTGAACACTGAAGCTTTCTTT. Amino acids: CASSLGLQGLNTEAFF.

The chain combines TRBV5-5 with TRBJ2-2; 7 nucleotides line up with TRBD1. Germline-derived CDR1 and CDR2 are SGHKS and YYEKEE (reference sequence). J was trimmed by 6 bases and V by 2 bases; bases with no gene match: 13. The CDR3 has 17 amino acids. The CDR3 DNA sequence: TGTGCCAGCAGCTTTGCAGGTGGCAGGGGGTTTCCCGGGGAGCTGTTTTTT. As protein: CASSFAGGRGFPGELFF.

CDR3 region: CASSPDRETYNEQFF. The CDR3 DNA is TGTGCCAGCTCACCGGACAGGGAAACCTACAATGAGCAGTTCTTC. The chain combines TRBV18 with TRBJ2-1; 8 bases fit TRBD1. The trim removed 3 bases at V and 2 bases at J, leaving 3 bases unmatched. Germline CDR1 KGHSH, CDR2 LQKENI. The CDR3 covers 15 residues.

The chain uses TRBV2 and TRBJ1-1; 9 bases line up with TRBD1. The CDR3 totals 14 residues. V lost 6 bases and J lost 4; bases outside the gene matches: 6. Germline values: CDR1 SNHLY, CDR2 FYNNEI. The CDR3 nucleotides read TGTGCCAGCAGGGAACAGGGGGCTGCCACTGAAGCTTTCTTT. This gives the protein CASREQGAATEAFF.

The rearrangement joins TRBV19 to TRBJ2-7; 12 bases are shared with TRBD1. The ends lost 1 base at V and 2 bases at J; junction bases unmatched: 3. In germline, CDR1 is LNHDA, CDR2 SQIVND (reference sequence). This CDR3 is built from 16 residues. In DNA form, the CDR3 reads TGTGCCAGTAGTATAGGGGGACAGGGGGCCGCCTACGAGCAGTACTTC. Translating it yields CASSIGGQGAAYEQYF.

The genes are TRBV9 and TRBJ1-5, with TRBD1 matching 7 bases. In germline, CDR1 is SGDLS, CDR2 YYNGEE. The CDR3 contains 15 residues. Trimming at V came to 0 bases and at J to 3 bases, leaving 3 bases not matched to a gene. CDR3 in DNA: TGTGCCAGCAGCGTAGGACAGGGACTCAATCAGCCCCAGCATTTT. This encodes CASSVGQGLNQPQHF.

This clone was seen more than once but under ten times. J is TRBJ1-5 and V is TRBV19; TRBD1 is a possible D gene (5 bases). V lost 0 bases and J lost 9, with 12 bases in between. The germline CDR1 and CDR2 sequences are LNHDA and SQIVND (reference sequence). This CDR3 has 14 amino acids. The CDR3 region has the DNA TGTGCCAGTAGTATAGATCGGGGGGTGGGGCCCCAGCATTTT. Its translation: CASSIDRGVGPQHF.

This chain connects TRBV6-6 to TRBJ1-1; TRBD1 matches 10 bases. This CDR3 is built from 16 residues. The germline V gene encodes CDR1 MNHNY and CDR2 SVGAGI (reference sequence). J lost 5 bases, V lost 6 bases, and 12 bases had no gene match. The CDR3 nucleotides read TGTGCCAGCAGCTCGGGACAGGGGAGTGTTAGAACTGAAGCTTTCTTT. This translates into CASSSGQGSVRTEAFF.